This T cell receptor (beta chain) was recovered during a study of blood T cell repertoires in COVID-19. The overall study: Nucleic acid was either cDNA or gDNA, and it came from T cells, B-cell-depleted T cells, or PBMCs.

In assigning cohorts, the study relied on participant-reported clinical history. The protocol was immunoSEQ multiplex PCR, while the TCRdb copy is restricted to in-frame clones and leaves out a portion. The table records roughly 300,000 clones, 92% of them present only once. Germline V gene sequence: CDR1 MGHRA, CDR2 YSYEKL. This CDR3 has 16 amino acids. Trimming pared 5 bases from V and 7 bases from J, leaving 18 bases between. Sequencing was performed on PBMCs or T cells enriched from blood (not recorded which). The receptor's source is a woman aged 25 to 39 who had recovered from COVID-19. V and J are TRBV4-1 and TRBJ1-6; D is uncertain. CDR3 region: CASSSPGRQLNSPLHF. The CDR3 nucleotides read TGCGCCAGCAGCTCCCCTGGCAGGCAGTTAAATTCACCCCTCCACTTT.